These T cell receptor beta chains were read from a single sample in a study of monozygotic twins with inflammatory bowel disease. TCRdb derives one entry per CDR3 protein from the 5' RACE reads, leaving out DNA. This table lists some 150,000 distinct CDR3 sequences. The sample was blood. The receptors were gathered from a human donor with ulcerative colitis or Crohn's disease, or a healthy co-twin of an affected twin (not recorded which). The CDR3 runs from the conserved cysteine through the conserved F or W. Fields, in order: V gene, J gene, CDR3 protein.

V: TRBV6-2/TRBV6-3
J: TRBJ2-3
CDR3: CASRFGTPDTQYF

V: TRBV7-9
J: TRBJ1-2
CDR3: CASSSRLTDNYGYTF

V: TRBV20-1
J: TRBJ2-5
CDR3: CSARKILAGGGETQYF

V: TRBV5-1
J: TRBJ2-1
CDR3: CASSWGPANEQFF

V: TRBV4-3
J: TRBJ1-5
CDR3: CASSHWGGNQPQHF

V: TRBV20-1
J: TRBJ2-1
CDR3: CSARPGLAGVNEQFF

V: TRBV5-1
J: TRBJ2-1
CDR3: CASNPASGYNEQFF

V: TRBV7-9
J: TRBJ1-2
CDR3: CASSLGGTATNYGYTF

V: TRBV5-4
J: TRBJ2-1
CDR3: CASSLLTGRNEQFF

V: TRBV5-1
J: TRBJ1-4
CDR3: CASSPGPHDEKLFF

V: TRBV23-1
J: TRBJ2-3
CDR3: CASSQSGTGGF

V: TRBV7-2
J: TRBJ2-1
CDR3: CASSLRAANEQFF

V: TRBV20-1
J: TRBJ2-3
CDR3: CSALKREGLDTQYF

V: TRBV6-6
J: TRBJ2-2
CDR3: CASTLSDTGELFF

V: TRBV6-5
J: TRBJ2-7
CDR3: CATRQVSSYEQYF

V: TRBV7-2
J: TRBJ1-4
CDR3: CASSLAKTATNEKLFF

V: TRBV14
J: TRBJ1-1
CDR3: CASSQDGAHRNTEAFF